The entry that follows covers one T cell receptor beta chain sequence. Its antigen is not known. The entry originates in a study of OX40 agonist ivuxolimab in advanced cancers. Across the whole study: Patients receiving dose escalation had hepatocellular carcinoma, melanoma, renal cell or head and neck cancer. Partial responses were achieved by three patients: one hepatocellular carcinoma, two cutaneous melanoma.

V lost 1 base to trimming and J lost 7 bases, with 14 bases between them. Germline V CDR1 and CDR2: SGHRS, YFSETQ. This CDR3 has 15 residues. Overall study results and limits: Among the lowest levels of clonal expansion were found in partial responders at 0.1-3.0 mg/kg. Averaging showed that CD8+ T cells had more expanded clones than CD4+ did.

The assay was immunoSEQ multiplex PCR, and TCRdb's table has in-frame clones only and misses some. The table lists around 35,000 clones, 81% of them singletons, with approximately 1.3% in the top ten. This sample comprised CD4+ or CD8+ T cells sorted from blood, obtained in a trial of the OX40 agonist ivuxolimab. The J gene is TRBJ1-4, the V gene TRBV5-1, with a tentative D call TRBD1 (5 bases). The receptor was isolated from an adult with an advanced solid tumor such as melanoma, head and neck, liver or kidney cancer. CDR3 residues: CASSLFQGAGEKLFF. The CDR3 coding sequence is TGCGCCAGCAGCTTGTTTCAAGGGGCGGGTGAAAAACTGTTTTTT.